The 3 T cell receptor beta chains below all came from one sample that was sequenced in a study of blood T cell repertoires in COVID-19. Method: immunoSEQ multiplex PCR; TCRdb's copy keeps in-frame clones and lacks some. Of about 240,000 clones in the sample, 85% to 90% were seen once. Specimen: peripheral blood. The receptors shown here come from a woman in her 70s with active or convalescent COVID-19.

The J gene is TRBJ2-1, the V gene TRBV11-3; 7 bases match TRBD1. Germline V gene sequence: CDR1 SGHNT, CDR2 YENEEA. This CDR3 comprises 14 residues. Germline trimming cut 5 bases from V and 4 bases from J; bases unmatched to any gene: 5. The CDR3 bases are TGTGCCAGCAGCACCGGGACAGCGTACAATGAGCAGTTCTTC. Protein product: CASSTGTAYNEQFF.

The J gene is TRBJ1-5, the V gene TRBV6-6, with 7 bases aligning to TRBD1. This CDR3 contains 14 residues. The trim removed 7 bases at V and 5 bases at J, leaving 8 bases unmatched. CDR1 and CDR2 from the germline V gene are MNHNY and SVGAGI (reference sequence). The CDR3 sequence is CASIEQGRHQPQHF. The DNA of the CDR3 is TGTGCCAGCATCGAACAGGGGCGGCATCAGCCCCAGCATTTT.

The V and J genes are TRBV7-2 and TRBJ1-1, with D unresolved. The V gene's germline CDR1 is SGHTA and CDR2 FQGNSA. V was trimmed by 5 bases and J by 3 bases, leaving 10 bases between them. The CDR3 is 13 amino acids. Written as DNA, the CDR3 is TGTGCCAGCAGCCTCCGGTTCGACACTGAAGCTTTCTTT. Amino acids: CASSLRFDTEAFF.